Each of the 5 T cell receptor beta chains below was sequenced from the same sample in a study of lymphopenia after photon versus proton radiotherapy. Assay used: immunoSEQ multiplex PCR; TCRdb lists only in-frame clones, some missing. Found here are 40,000 or so clones, roughly 92% of them singletons; the top ten hold 13% to 15%. The starting material was peripheral blood, obtained from a patient treated with photon-based radiotherapy. The receptor source for this set is a man in his sixties with cholangiocarcinoma.

The gene calls are TRBV6-1 and TRBJ2-2; 8 bases agree with TRBD1. The CDR3 spans 17 residues. Germline V gene sequence: CDR1 MNHNS, CDR2 SASEGT. The trim removed 2 bases at V and 5 bases at J, leaving 10 bases unmatched. The CDR3 DNA reads as TGTGCCAGCAGTGAAAATCCCGGGACAGGAGGTACCGGGGAGCTGTTTTTT. Translated: CASSENPGTGGTGELFF.

This CDR3 is CASKTSGDTQYF. Here the CDR3 DNA reads TGTGCCAGCAAGACTAGTGGAGATACGCAGTATTTT. The chain links TRBV25-1 to TRBJ2-3; TRBD2 is a possible D gene (6 bases). The CDR3 contains 12 residues. V was clipped by 7 bases and J by 5 bases, with 10 bases between them. CDR1 and CDR2 (germline): MGHDK, SYGVNS.

This sequence joins TRBV20-1 and TRBJ2-4; D possibly corresponds to TRBD2 (7 bases). Trimming removed 6 bases from V and 10 bases from J, with 13 bases in between. Per the germline V gene, CDR1 is DFQATT and CDR2 is SNEGSKA (reference sequence). This CDR3 has 11 amino acids. The CDR3 DNA reads TGCAGTGCCGGGGGGCTGGAGATTCAGTACTTC. It specifies CSAGGLEIQYF.

The chain recombines TRBV4-2 with TRBJ1-4; a possible D gene is TRBD1 (6 bases). The V gene lost 0 bases and the J gene lost 7 bases, with 12 bases spanning the gap. The CDR3 length is 15 residues. Germline CDR1 LGHNA, CDR2 YNFKEQ. The CDR3 here is CASSQDGGGGEKLFF. The CDR3, as DNA: TGTGCCAGCAGCCAAGATGGGGGGGGCGGTGAAAAACTGTTTTTT.

CDR3 sequence (DNA): TGTGCCAGCAGCCAAGAGGCAGGGCGAACTGAAGCTTTCTTT. Translating it yields CASSQEAGRTEAFF. The chain combines TRBV4-2 with TRBJ1-1, with a tentative D call TRBD1 (5 bases). This CDR3 is 14 amino acids long. CDR1 and CDR2 (germline): LGHNA, YNFKEQ. Trimming cost V 0 bases and J 5 bases, with 10 bases left between them.